This T cell receptor (beta chain) comes out of a study of Ad26.COV2.S vaccination and SARS-CoV-2 variants. On the study more broadly: Each vaccinee took Ad26.COV2.S intramuscularly, once or twice 56 days apart. General study results and limits: Spike-specific TCR breadth was greater in vaccine than placebo recipients. Quantification of TCR breadth and depth may have yielded underestimates of total T cell responses.

In regard to this clone: Its antigen is not known.

Method: immunoSEQ multiplex PCR; TCRdb's copy keeps in-frame clones and lacks some. The sample contains about 330,000 clones, 85% to 90% of which appear only once. As for treatment: approximately 18 received Ad26.COV2.S at low or high dose, single or two shots; about five received placebo; per-sample allocation not given. The study sampled participants on day 63 after the first vaccine or placebo injection. Donation came from an adult in Boston who was aged 18-55 years. Germline-derived CDR1 and CDR2 are LGHNA and YNFKEQ. The V end lost 0 bases, the J end lost 12 bases, and 11 bases lay between the germline ends. The CDR3 totals 13 residues.

The sample consisted of peripheral blood, taken in a trial of Ad26.COV2.S vaccine versus placebo. This sequence originates from a person between 18 and 65 years old who received the Ad26.COV2.S COVID-19 vaccine or a placebo. The chain carries TRBV4-2 and TRBJ1-4; D gene uncertain. This CDR3 is CASSQEEQEELFF. Here the CDR3 DNA reads TGTGCCAGCAGCCAAGAGGAGCAAGAGGAACTGTTTTTT.